This section outlines one TCR beta chain sequence together with its context. This clonotype appeared many times. No cognate antigen has been identified for it. No base qualities exist here, and no much larger clone lies one base off it. Interpreted using the paper, the treatment or condition label stands for: live attenuated yellow fever vaccine strain. At every blood-draw timepoint, two biological replicates of bulk PBMCs were collected. A standard Ficoll-Paque protocol was used to isolate PBMCs from peripheral blood. TriZol was used to extract RNA from bulk PBMCs, from CD4 and CD8 fractions, and from dextramer-positive and dextramer-negative fractions. These data are taken from a study of T cells after yellow fever vaccination (dated by TCRdb to about 2019). About the study as a whole: The SMART-Seq v4 Ultra Low Input RNA kit was used to prepare libraries from fractions with low cell numbers. Bulk TCR alpha and beta repertoires were sequenced longitudinally to track T-cell clones before and after primary and booster YFV17D yellow fever vaccination. Bulk PBMC replicates and cell subsets were isolated from blood drawn at multiple timepoints before and after both primary and secondary immunization. The cohort comprised two healthy male donors, one aged 18 to 30 and one aged 30 to 39 years.

Sequencing took place on an Illumina NovaSeq 6000. TCR cDNA was synthesized by 5'RACE template switching, through which a universal primer site and unique molecular identifiers were introduced. Priming for cDNA synthesis came from both the TCR alpha and TCR beta constant segments. Libraries were amplified in two PCR steps, with sample barcodes and sequencing adapters added in the second step. Sequencing of libraries was done on Illumina HiSeq 2500 (2x100 bp) or NovaSeq (2x150 bp). From the authors' description of their analysis: Demultiplexing of reads and collapsing into UMI consensus sequences were performed with MIGEC, and V(D)J alignment was carried out with MiXCR. Vaccine-responding clonotypes were defined with edgeR using replicate PBMC samples, requiring FDR below 0.01 and a log2 fold change above 5 up to day 15. Each bulk clonotype received a CD4 or CD8 identity based on whether the sequenced CD4 or CD8 repertoire contained that clonotype at higher abundance. Clones were called with MiXCR by TCRdb after fastp trimmed the public reads at Q25, and only in-frame beta chains were retained. Rows matching on CDR3 protein sequence are summarized as one entry with the most common DNA and genes. These V and J calls rely on TCRdb rather than the paper's analysis. The sample profile shows about 260,000 distinct CDR3 sequences; 3.6% of them were found once. Roughly a fifth of the sample comes from the top ten.

The junction carries 10 bases between V and J, which are trimmed by 4 bases and 2 bases respectively. The CDR3, from cysteine to phenylalanine, totals 13 residues. This entry keeps only the CDR3 DNA: 39 bases, framed from base 1. Per the germline V gene (reference sequence), SGHNT is the CDR1 and YYREEE is the CDR2. Beyond this particular receptor, the publication reports: The secondary T-cell response was found to be weaker but faster than the primary response, with a peak reached on day 5 rather than on day 15. FACS-sorted repertoires could contain abundant contaminating clonotypes from the bulk population, so computational filtering was required. Most clones expanded after primary vaccination were re-detected after the booster (96% of CD4 and around nine tenths of CD8), suggesting broad memory maintenance. Only two donors were included in the study, so the extent to which the findings can be generalized is limited. A small share of clonotypes occurred in both CD4 and CD8 compartments, likely arising from convergent recombination.

The receptor was derived from a young man who received the YFV17D yellow fever vaccine. The source was PBMCs, collected 15 days after the yellow fever booster vaccination. The chain links TRBV5-4 with TRBJ2-7; the D segment might be TRBD1 or TRBD2, since each matches 5 bases. The bases are TGTGCCAGCAGCACGGGGCCAACCTACGAGCAGTACTTC. It specifies CASSTGPTYEQYF.